What follows are 30 T cell receptor beta chains derived from one specimen sequenced in a study of control samples from healthy donors and cancer patients. Measured with immunoSEQ multiplex PCR; TCRdb has only the in-frame clones, and not every one. The profile shows 150,000 or so clones, around 88% of them singletons. The sequenced sample consisted of blood. The receptors were sampled from a man between 18 and 35 years old in good health.

The table lists this clone with a count of one. The chain is built from TRBV5-4 and TRBJ2-1, with D possibly TRBD2 on 6 matching bases. The germline gives CDR1 SGHNT, CDR2 YYREEE (reference sequence). Trimming took 4 bases from V and 3 from J, leaving 11 bases between them. The CDR3 extends over 14 amino acids. The CDR3, as DNA: TGTGCCAGCAGCGGAACCGGGGGCTACAATGAGCAGTTCTTC. This codes for CASSGTGGYNEQFF.

The V and J genes are TRBV7-9 and TRBJ1-6, with D unresolved. CDR3 length: 14 amino acids. Trimming stripped 1 base from V and 6 bases from J, with 7 bases between. The germline V gene encodes CDR1 SEHNR and CDR2 FQNEAQ (reference sequence). This CDR3 reads CASSLEGINSPLHF. CDR3 coding DNA: TGTGCCAGCAGCTTAGAGGGAATTAATTCACCCCTCCACTTT.

The chain is built from TRBV13 and TRBJ2-7; the D gene is possibly TRBD1 (6 bases). Germline V gives CDR1 PRHDT, CDR2 FYEKMQ (reference sequence). The ends were cut back, 3 bases at V and 0 bases at J, with 9 bases in the middle. The CDR3 length is 14 residues. The CDR3 region has the DNA TGTGCCAGCAGCTTGTACAGGGACTCCTACGAGCAGTACTTC. This gives the protein CASSLYRDSYEQYF.

Only a few counts were recorded for this clone. CDR3 in DNA: TGTGCCAGCAGTGTAAGGTTCAGGATAACAAACCAAGAGACCCAGTACTTC. Protein: CASSVRFRITNQETQYF. The rearrangement uses TRBV6-1 and TRBJ2-5, with D unresolved. Germline V gene data show CDR1 as MNHNS and CDR2 as SASEGT. The CDR3 length is 17 residues. V dropped 4 bases and J dropped 0 bases, with 18 bases sitting between them.

This chain links TRBV5-8 with TRBJ2-1; perhaps TRBD2 as D (6 bases). The V end lost 8 bases, the J end lost 8 bases, and 26 bases lay between the germline ends. CDR3 length: 16 residues. CDR1 is SGHTS and CDR2 is YDEGEE in the germline V gene. Written as DNA, the CDR3 is TGTGCCAGTTCACTGGGGATAGCGGTTAAGTTCGATGAGCAGTTCTTC. Translated: CASSLGIAVKFDEQFF.

CDR3 region: CASGDQGAIWAFF. The CDR3 DNA reads TGTGCCAGCGGGGACCAGGGGGCTATCTGGGCTTTCTTT. The V call is TRBV28, the J call TRBJ1-1; 8 bases align to TRBD1. Germline V lookup: CDR1 MDHEN, CDR2 SYDVKM. The CDR3 loop spans 13 amino acids. Trimming took 8 bases from V and 11 from J; bases not matched to a gene: 13.

The chain carries TRBV5-1 and TRBJ2-3; 12 nucleotides match TRBD1. The V gene's germline CDR1 is SGHRS and CDR2 YFSETQ. The CDR3 has 16 amino acids. J gave up 3 bases and V 4 bases, and 6 bases lay outside the gene matches. CDR3 bases: TGCGCCAGCAGCCCGGGACAGGGGGCGCAGACAGATACGCAGTATTTT. It specifies CASSPGQGAQTDTQYF.

The rearrangement joins TRBV7-9 to TRBJ2-1; D not certain. V was pared by 1 base and J by 4 bases, with 5 bases between. Per germline, CDR1 SEHNR and CDR2 FQNEAQ (reference sequence). This CDR3 is built from 13 residues. The CDR3 reads CASSLGSYNEQFF. CDR3 nucleotides: TGTGCCAGCAGCTTAGGTTCTTACAATGAGCAGTTCTTC.

This clone was counted only a few times. The J gene is TRBJ1-5, the V gene TRBV15, with 7 bases that match TRBD1. After removal of 1 base from V and 3 bases from J, the junction contained 6 bases not matched to a gene. The CDR3 sequence is 16 residues long. Germline V CDR1 and CDR2: LNHNV, YYDKDF (reference sequence). As DNA, the CDR3 is TGTGCCACCAGCAGAGGAGGGGACAGCTTCAATCAGCCCCAGCATTTT. This sequence encodes CATSRGGDSFNQPQHF.

V gene TRBV18 combines with J gene TRBJ1-5; D might be TRBD1 (6 bases). Germline CDR1 reads KGHSH; CDR2 reads LQKENI. V lost 5 bases and J lost 0, with 11 bases in between. This CDR3 is built from 15 residues. In DNA, the CDR3 is TGTGCCAGCTCATACACAGGGACTAGCAATCAGCCCCAGCATTTT. Amino acids: CASSYTGTSNQPQHF.

V is TRBV7-9 and J is TRBJ1-1; 7 bases align to TRBD1. The CDR3 is made up of 13 amino acids. Germline CDR1 SEHNR, CDR2 FQNEAQ (reference sequence). With 5 bases clipped from V and 4 bases from J, the junction kept 4 bases outside the gene matches. The CDR3 is CASSPPGGTEAFF. In DNA form, the CDR3 reads TGTGCCAGCAGCCCACCAGGGGGCACTGAAGCTTTCTTT.

In DNA form, the CDR3 reads TGTGCCAGCAGCCTACGACAGGGGCGGGAGACCCAGTACTTC. Protein sequence: CASSLRQGRETQYF. This chain connects TRBV11-2 to TRBJ2-5; 8 nucleotides line up with TRBD1. The V gene end was trimmed by 5 bases and the J gene end by 5 bases; junction bases not matched to a gene: 7. The CDR3 length is 14 residues. Germline V gives CDR1 SGHAT, CDR2 FQNNGV.

This chain uses TRBV5-1 with TRBJ1-1; 8 bases are a match to TRBD1. This CDR3 is 16 amino acids long. CDR1 SGHRS and CDR2 YFSETQ come from the germline V gene. Trimming removed 0 bases from V and 0 bases from J; junction bases left unmatched: 4. The CDR3 DNA reads as TGCGCCAGCAGCTTGGACGACAGGGGATTGAACACTGAAGCTTTCTTT. It specifies CASSLDDRGLNTEAFF. The full variable domain, rest sourced from reference TRBV5-1 and TRBJ1-1, is KAGVTQTPRYLIKTRGQQVTLSCSPISGHRSVSWYQQTPGQGLQFLFEYFSETQRNKGNFPGRFSGRQFSNSRSEMNVSTLELGDSALYLCASSLDDRGLNTEAFFGQGTRLTVV.

The V gene is TRBV19, the J gene TRBJ2-7; 10 positions match TRBD1. The CDR3 is 13 amino acids. The germline gives CDR1 LNHDA, CDR2 SQIVND (reference sequence). The V and J ends lost 11 bases and 6 bases, in that order; junction bases with no gene match: 10. CDR3 nucleotide sequence: TGTGCCCGCCCCCTGGGGACAGGGGTCGAGCAGTACTTC. Its translation: CARPLGTGVEQYF.

Written as DNA, the CDR3 is TGCAGCGTGACTAGCGGGTCCACTGGGGAGCAGTACTTC. This translates into CSVTSGSTGEQYF. J is TRBJ2-7 and V is TRBV29-1; 10 bases line up with TRBD2. CDR1 and CDR2 (germline): SQVTM, ANQGSEA. V dropped 6 bases and J dropped 7; count of bases not matched to a gene: 9. The CDR3 length is 13 residues.

The chain links TRBV6-1 to TRBJ2-3, with D tentatively TRBD1 (5 bases). Trimming pared 0 bases from V and 2 bases from J, leaving 9 bases between. The CDR3 contains 15 residues. Germline assignment: CDR1 MNHNS and CDR2 SASEGT. CDR3 in DNA: TGTGCCAGCAGTGAAGCGGGGCACTACACAGATACGCAGTATTTT. Amino acids: CASSEAGHYTDTQYF.

This clone was observed at least ten times. The V and J genes are TRBV7-9 and TRBJ1-6; TRBD1 matches 8 bases. Trimming removed 5 bases from V and 8 bases from J; junction bases left unmatched: 8. From germline, CDR1 is SEHNR and CDR2 FQNEAQ (reference sequence). The CDR3 spans 15 residues. CDR3 protein: CASSVPDRDHSPLHF. The CDR3 DNA sequence: TGTGCCAGCAGCGTACCGGACAGGGATCATTCACCCCTCCACTTT.

The chain recombines TRBV29-1 with TRBJ2-3; weak D call: TRBD2 (7 bases). CDR1 and CDR2 (germline): SQVTM, ANQGSEA. The CDR3 spans 14 residues. V shed 7 bases and J shed 1 base, with 15 bases lying between them. For the CDR3, the DNA is TGCAGCGCCGTGGGGGGGCTCGGCACAGATACGCAGTATTTT. Translated, it gives CSAVGGLGTDTQYF.

The chain recombines TRBV18 with TRBJ1-2; tentatively, D is TRBD1 (6 bases). The V gene lost 2 bases and the J gene lost 10 bases, with 20 bases spanning the gap. This CDR3 comprises 15 residues. Germline CDR1 is KGHSH and CDR2 is LQKENI. CDR3: CASSPRIGQGQTYTF. CDR3 nucleotide sequence: TGTGCCAGCTCACCAAGGATCGGGCAGGGACAAACCTACACCTTC.

The genes are TRBV2 and TRBJ2-5, with no clear D. Trimming removed 3 bases at V and 5 bases at J, with 10 bases between. This CDR3 is 13 amino acids long. Germline V gene data show CDR1 as SNHLY and CDR2 as FYNNEI. The CDR3 DNA follows: TGTGCCAGCAGTGATGGTGTTGGGGAGACCCAGTACTTC. It translates to CASSDGVGETQYF.

The CDR3 region has the DNA TGTGCCGTCAGCCCCGGGATCTCTGGAAACACCATATATTTT. Amino acids: CAVSPGISGNTIYF. This chain connects TRBV19 to TRBJ1-3, with D unresolved. Trimming stripped 11 bases from V and 0 bases from J, with 14 bases between. The CDR3 is 14 amino acids. CDR1 and CDR2 from the germline V gene are LNHDA and SQIVND (reference sequence).

The V call is TRBV5-1, the J call TRBJ2-7; D may be TRBD2 (6 bases). Trimming cost V 6 bases and J 2 bases, with 18 bases left between them. The V gene's germline CDR1 is SGHRS and CDR2 YFSETQ. CDR3 length: 15 amino acids. The CDR3 sequence is CASKLGGGETYEQYF. For the CDR3, the DNA is TGCGCCAGCAAGCTGGGAGGCGGGGAGACCTACGAGCAGTACTTC.

The chain employs TRBV14 and TRBJ2-5; TRBD2 matches 11 bases. J gave up 4 bases and V 3 bases, and 7 bases lay outside the gene matches. This CDR3 is built from 16 residues. From germline, CDR1 is SGHDN and CDR2 FVKESK. CDR3 region: CASSHLSGGGRETQYF. DNA for the CDR3: TGTGCCAGCAGCCACCTTAGCGGGGGGGGCCGAGAGACCCAGTACTTC.

The chain recombines TRBV14 with TRBJ1-2; 7 nucleotides match TRBD1. V dropped 3 bases and J dropped 3; count of bases not matched to a gene: 7. This CDR3 has 15 amino acids. CDR1 and CDR2 (germline): SGHDN, FVKESK. CDR3 sequence: CASSQSAGGHYGYTF. The CDR3 DNA follows: TGTGCCAGCAGCCAGTCAGCAGGGGGGCACTATGGCTACACCTTC.

This clone was recorded once. Germline is not matched at one junction end, which may reflect a read error. The chain carries TRBV19 and TRBJ2-7; D call uncertain. The CDR3 totals 14 residues. CDR1 and CDR2 from the germline V gene are LNHDA and SQIVND (reference sequence). The DNA of the CDR3 is TGTGCCAGTAGTATAGTTCACGGCCACCCCGAGCGGTACTTC. Translated, it gives CASSIVHGHPERYF.

This CDR3 is CATSLGTSGGEEQYF. CDR3 coding DNA: TGTGCCACCAGCTTAGGGACTAGCGGGGGAGAGGAGCAGTACTTC. The V and J genes are TRBV15 and TRBJ2-7; TRBD2 aligns across 14 bases. The germline V gene has CDR1 LNHNV and CDR2 YYDKDF (reference sequence). The CDR3 runs to 15 residues. Trimming cost V 5 bases and J 7 bases; bases outside gene matches: 7.

The rearrangement uses TRBV28 and TRBJ1-2; 7 bases are a match to TRBD1. Germline CDR1 reads MDHEN; CDR2 reads SYDVKM. The V gene end was trimmed by 5 bases and the J gene end by 3 bases; junction bases not matched to a gene: 6. The CDR3 extends over 14 amino acids. In nucleotides, the CDR3 is TGTGCCAGCAGTAGACAGGGTTTGCACTATGGCTACACCTTC. It specifies CASSRQGLHYGYTF.

This clone was seen more than once but under ten times. The germline gene is not matched at one end of the junction; a read error may be the cause. The chain carries TRBV7-2 and TRBJ2-3; 8 bases align to TRBD2. Germline CDR1 SGHTA, CDR2 FQGNSA. The CDR3 consists of 15 residues. CDR3 coding DNA: TGTGCCAGCAGTTTAGCGGGAAAGGCTAGGGATACGCAGTATTTT. Translation gives CASSLAGKARDTQYF. The full variable domain, rest sourced from reference TRBV7-2 and TRBJ2-3, is GAGVSQSPSNKVTEKGKDVELRCDPISGHTALYWYRQSLGQGLEFLIYFQGNSAPDKSGLPSDRFSAERTGGSVSTLTIQRTQQEDSAVYLCASSLAGKARDTQYFGPGTRLTVL.

This chain joins TRBV7-2 and TRBJ2-1; D is uncertain. The V end was cut by 5 bases, the J end by 7 bases, with 15 bases between. CDR3 size: 14 residues. Germline CDR1 reads SGHTA; CDR2 reads FQGNSA. The CDR3 reads CASSLNGADNEQFF. CDR3 nucleotide sequence: TGTGCCAGCAGCCTAAACGGTGCGGATAATGAGCAGTTCTTC.

This chain joins TRBV28 and TRBJ2-7, with 9 bases aligning to TRBD1. V lost 6 bases, J lost 2 bases, and 5 bases stayed unmatched. The CDR3 is 14 amino acids. CDR1 MDHEN and CDR2 SYDVKM come from the germline V gene. The chain's CDR3 is CASRPGQGTYEQYF. The CDR3 region has the DNA TGTGCCAGCAGACCGGGACAGGGAACCTACGAGCAGTACTTC.